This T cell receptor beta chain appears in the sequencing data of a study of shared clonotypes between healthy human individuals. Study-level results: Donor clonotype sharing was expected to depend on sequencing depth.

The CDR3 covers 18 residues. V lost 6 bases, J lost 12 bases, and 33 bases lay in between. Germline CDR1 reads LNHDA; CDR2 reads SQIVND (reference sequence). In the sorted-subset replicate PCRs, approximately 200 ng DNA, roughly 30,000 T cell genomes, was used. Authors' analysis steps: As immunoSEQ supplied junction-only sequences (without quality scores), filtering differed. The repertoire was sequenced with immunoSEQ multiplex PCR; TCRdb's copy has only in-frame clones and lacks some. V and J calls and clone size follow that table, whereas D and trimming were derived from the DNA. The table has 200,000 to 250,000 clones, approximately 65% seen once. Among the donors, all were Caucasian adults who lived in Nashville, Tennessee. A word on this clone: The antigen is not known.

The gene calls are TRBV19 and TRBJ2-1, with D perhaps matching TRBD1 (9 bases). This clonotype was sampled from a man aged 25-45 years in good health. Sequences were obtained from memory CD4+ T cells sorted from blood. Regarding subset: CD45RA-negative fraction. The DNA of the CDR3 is TGTGCCAGTAGGGGGAACAGGGGGCCGACTAGCGCACCCCAAGGGCAGTTCTTC. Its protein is CASRGNRGPTSAPQGQFF. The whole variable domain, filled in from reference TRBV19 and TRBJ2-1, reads DGGITQSPKYLFRKEGQNVTLSCEQNLNHDAMYWYRQDPGQGLRLIYYSQIVNDFQKGDIAEGYSVSREKKESFPLTVTSAQKNPTAFYLCASRGNRGPTSAPQGQFFGPGTRLTVL.